This paragraph covers one T cell receptor beta chain sequence. These data come from a study of T cell responses to AZD1222 COVID-19 vaccine. The V gene's germline CDR1 is MNHEY and CDR2 SVGAGI. Between the trimmed V and J ends, which lost 0 bases and 0 bases, there was a span of 4 bases. The CDR3 has 14 residues. Assay used: immunoSEQ multiplex PCR; TCRdb lists only in-frame clones, some missing. The sample lists 200,000 to 250,000 clones; around 93% were seen once. Sequenced material: peripheral blood, taken on day 0 of MenACWY control vaccination. The clonotype comes from an adult in good health. The chain links TRBV6-5 to TRBJ2-3; D unclear. The CDR3 DNA reads as TGTGCCAGCAGTTACTCGACCAGCACAGATACGCAGTATTTT. Translating it yields CASSYSTSTDTQYF.